These T cell receptor beta chains were read from a single sample in a study of T-cell reconstitution after alpha-beta-depleted transplantation in children. MiXCR, run by TCRdb on the PCR reads, gives a single entry per CDR3 protein. In the table there are roughly 160,000 distinct CDR3 sequences, over 8.5% of which are singletons. This specimen was PBMCs, taken before TCRalphabeta/CD19-depleted stem cell transplant. The receptors stem from a boy between 2 and 10 years old with acute myeloid leukemia, due to receive a stem cell transplant. The CDR3 runs from the conserved cysteine through the conserved F or W. A D gene is named only where the DNA matches it firmly. Some rows mark clone size as missing; the rest say once, few, many or name a class of expanded clone.

V gene	J gene	D gene	clone size	CDR3 length	CDR3 protein	CDR3 DNA
TRBV11-1	TRBJ2-2	TRBD1	many	18	CASSQRVDRETNTGELFF	TGTGCCAGCAGCCAGAGGGTAGACAGGGAGACCAACACCGGGGAGCTGTTTTTT
TRBV7-2	TRBJ2-5	-	many	13	CASSPRYQETQYF	TGTGCCAGCAGCCCGCGGTACCAAGAGACCCAGTACTTC
TRBV28	TRBJ2-6	TRBD2	many	15	CVSSPSGGGILVLTF	TGTGTCAGCAGTCCATCCGGGGGGGGCATTCTCGTCCTGACTTTC
TRBV11-2	TRBJ2-1	-	many	20	CASSLVGTSEIPQPYNEQFF	TGTGCCAGCAGCTTAGTCGGCACTAGTGAGATTCCCCAGCCCTACAATGAGCAGTTCTTC
TRBV5-1	TRBJ1-6	TRBD1	many	18	CASSAMGQRSSYNSPLHF	TGCGCCAGCAGCGCAATGGGACAGAGGAGCTCCTATAATTCACCCCTCCACTTT
TRBV7-9	TRBJ2-1	TRBD2	many	17	CASSPTIAGVSYNEQFF	TGTGCCAGCAGTCCCACTATAGCGGGAGTCTCCTACAATGAGCAGTTCTTC
TRBV20-1	TRBJ1-2	-	few	11	CSARMPYGYTF	TGCAGTGCTAGGATGCCCTATGGCTACACCTTC
TRBV12-3/TRBV12-4	TRBJ1-2	TRBD1	many	13	CASSTGGSYGYTF	TGTGCCAGCAGTACAGGGGGCAGCTATGGCTACACCTTC
TRBV28	TRBJ1-5	-	many	14	CASTPDSSNQPQHF	TGTGCCAGCACCCCAGACAGTAGCAATCAGCCCCAGCATTTT
TRBV28	TRBJ2-3	-	many	12	CASSYFLDTQYF	TGTGCCAGCAGTTATTTCCTCGATACGCAGTATTTT
TRBV12-3/TRBV12-4	TRBJ1-1	-	many	14	CASSRLAKRSEAFF	TGTGCCAGCAGTCGTCTAGCAAAACGGTCTGAAGCTTTCTTT
TRBV28	TRBJ2-7	-	many	14	CASSGWVAAYEQYF	TGTGCCAGCAGTGGGTGGGTGGCGGCCTACGAGCAGTACTTC
TRBV2	TRBJ2-1	-	many	11	CATRGYNEQFF	TGTGCCACACGGGGCTACAATGAGCAGTTCTTC
TRBV4-1	TRBJ1-2	-	many	17	CASSQEGSFGGGDGYTF	TGCGCCAGCAGCCAAGAGGGTTCATTTGGGGGAGGAGATGGCTACACCTTC
TRBV15	TRBJ2-5	TRBD2	many	15	CATSRDREGQETQYF	TGTGCCACCAGCAGAGATCGGGAGGGCCAAGAGACCCAGTACTTC
TRBV19	TRBJ1-1	TRBD1	few	17	CASSIPGQGAGGTEAFF	TGTGCCAGTAGTATACCGGGACAGGGGGCAGGCGGAACTGAAGCTTTCTTT
TRBV29-1	TRBJ1-4	-	many	13	CSALDRTNEKLFF	TGCAGCGCCCTGGACAGAACTAATGAAAAACTGTTTTTT
TRBV5-4	TRBJ2-2	-	many	15	CASSSGPKETGELFF	TGTGCCAGCAGCTCGGGTCCTAAGGAGACCGGGGAGCTGTTTTTT
TRBV6-5	TRBJ1-1	-	many	12	CASSYSWGAAFF	TGTGCCAGCAGTTACTCGTGGGGGGCAGCTTTCTTT
TRBV12-3/TRBV12-4	TRBJ2-1	TRBD2	many	14	CASSSRGGYNEQFF	TGTGCCAGCAGTTCGCGGGGGGGCTACAATGAGCAGTTCTTC
TRBV6-5	TRBJ1-6	-	many	16	CASSYDGPAGNSPLHF	TGTGCCAGCAGTTACGATGGACCCGCGGGGAATTCACCCCTCCACTTT
TRBV7-9	TRBJ2-1	-	many	13	CASSLGLNNEQFF	TGTGCCAGCAGCTTAGGGCTGAACAATGAGCAGTTCTTC
TRBV28	TRBJ2-5	-	-	13	CASTQGVEETQYF	TGTGCCAGCACCCAGGGAGTTGAGGAGACCCAGTACTTC
TRBV11-3	TRBJ2-1	-	many	12	CASSAGLTEQFF	TGTGCCAGCAGCGCGGGGCTAACCGAGCAGTTCTTC
TRBV15	TRBJ2-1	TRBD2	many	14	CATSNSGRHNEQFF	TGTGCCACCAGTAATAGCGGGAGGCACAATGAGCAGTTCTTC
TRBV25-1	TRBJ1-2	-	many	13	CASSETGPGGYTF	TGTGCCAGCAGTGAAACCGGACCGGGAGGCTACACCTTC
TRBV5-1	TRBJ1-1	-	many	13	CASSQEGWTEAFF	TGCGCCAGCAGCCAGGAGGGTTGGACTGAAGCTTTCTTT
TRBV7-3	TRBJ1-2	-	many	16	CASSRSGGTTIDGYTF	TGTGCCAGCAGCCGCTCCGGGGGCACAACCATTGATGGCTACACCTTC
TRBV5-1	TRBJ1-4	-	many	15	CASSRGTTPNEKLFF	TGCGCCAGCAGCCGGGGGACGACTCCTAATGAAAAACTGTTTTTT